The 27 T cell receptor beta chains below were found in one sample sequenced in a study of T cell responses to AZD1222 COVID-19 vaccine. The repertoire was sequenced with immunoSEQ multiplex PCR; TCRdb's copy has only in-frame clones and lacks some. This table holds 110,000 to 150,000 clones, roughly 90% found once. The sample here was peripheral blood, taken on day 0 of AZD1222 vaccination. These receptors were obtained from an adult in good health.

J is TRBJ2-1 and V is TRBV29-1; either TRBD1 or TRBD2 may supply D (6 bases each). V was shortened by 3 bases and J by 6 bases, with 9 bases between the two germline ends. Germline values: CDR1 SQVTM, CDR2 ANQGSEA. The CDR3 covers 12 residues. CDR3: CSVDGGGNEQFF. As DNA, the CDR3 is TGCAGCGTTGACGGAGGGGGCAATGAGCAGTTCTTC.

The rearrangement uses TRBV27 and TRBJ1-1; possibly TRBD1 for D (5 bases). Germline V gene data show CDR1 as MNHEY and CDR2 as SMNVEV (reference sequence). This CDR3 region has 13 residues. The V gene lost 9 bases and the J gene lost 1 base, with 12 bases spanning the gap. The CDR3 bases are TGTGCCAGTACCGGGACCCCGAACACTGAAGCTTTCTTT. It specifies CASTGTPNTEAFF.

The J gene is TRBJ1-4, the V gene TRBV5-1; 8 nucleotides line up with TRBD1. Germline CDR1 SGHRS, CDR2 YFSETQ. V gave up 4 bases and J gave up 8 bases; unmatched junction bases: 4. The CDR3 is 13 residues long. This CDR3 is CASSLRTGEKLFF. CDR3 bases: TGCGCCAGCAGCCTGCGGACAGGGGAAAAACTGTTTTTT.

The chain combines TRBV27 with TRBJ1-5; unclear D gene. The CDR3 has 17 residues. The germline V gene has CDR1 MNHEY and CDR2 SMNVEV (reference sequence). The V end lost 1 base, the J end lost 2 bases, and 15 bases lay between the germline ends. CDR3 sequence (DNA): TGTGCCAGCAGTTTATGGTCAGGACTCGGAGGCAATCAGCCCCAGCATTTT. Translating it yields CASSLWSGLGGNQPQHF.

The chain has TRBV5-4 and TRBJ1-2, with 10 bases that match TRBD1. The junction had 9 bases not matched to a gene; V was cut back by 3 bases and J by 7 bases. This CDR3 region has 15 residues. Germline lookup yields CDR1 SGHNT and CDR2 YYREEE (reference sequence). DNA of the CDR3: TGTGCCAGCAGCTCTGGGACAGGGGAAAGTCGTGGCTACACCTTC. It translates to CASSSGTGESRGYTF.

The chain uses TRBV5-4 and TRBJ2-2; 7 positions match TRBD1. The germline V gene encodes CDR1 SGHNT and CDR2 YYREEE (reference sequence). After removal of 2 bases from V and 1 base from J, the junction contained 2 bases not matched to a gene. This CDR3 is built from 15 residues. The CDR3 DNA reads TGTGCCAGCAGCTTAACAGGGGTGAACACCGGGGAGCTGTTTTTT. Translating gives CASSLTGVNTGELFF.

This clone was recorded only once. The CDR3 is CASSYSILGGDYGYTF. CDR3 coding DNA: TGTGCCAGCAGTTACTCGATATTAGGGGGGGACTATGGCTACACCTTC. The V and J genes are TRBV6-5 and TRBJ1-2; TRBD1 might be the D (6 bases). Germline loops: CDR1 MNHEY, CDR2 SVGAGI. The length of the CDR3 is 16 residues. V lost 0 bases and J lost 3, with 14 bases in between.

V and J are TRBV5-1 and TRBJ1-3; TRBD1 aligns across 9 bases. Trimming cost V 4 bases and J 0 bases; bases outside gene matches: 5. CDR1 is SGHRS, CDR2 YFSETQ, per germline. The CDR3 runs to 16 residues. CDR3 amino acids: CASSGGTGFSGNTIYF. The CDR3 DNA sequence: TGCGCCAGCAGCGGAGGGACAGGGTTCTCTGGAAACACCATATATTTT.

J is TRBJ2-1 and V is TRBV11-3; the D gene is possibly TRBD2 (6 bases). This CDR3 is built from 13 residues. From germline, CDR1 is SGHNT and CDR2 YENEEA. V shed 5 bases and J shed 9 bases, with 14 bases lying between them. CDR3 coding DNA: TGTGCCAGCAGCCGGGACTTACAGAGTGAGCAGTTCTTC. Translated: CASSRDLQSEQFF.

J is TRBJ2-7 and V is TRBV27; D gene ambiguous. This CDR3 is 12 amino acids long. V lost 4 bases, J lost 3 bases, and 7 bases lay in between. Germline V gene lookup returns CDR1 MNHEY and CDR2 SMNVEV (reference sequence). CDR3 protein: CASSSSRYEQYF. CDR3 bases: TGTGCCAGCAGTTCAAGTCGCTACGAGCAGTACTTC.

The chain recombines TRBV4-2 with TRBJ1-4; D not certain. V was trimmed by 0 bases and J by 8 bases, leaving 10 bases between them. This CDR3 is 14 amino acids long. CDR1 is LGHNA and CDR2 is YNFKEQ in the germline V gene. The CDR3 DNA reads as TGTGCCAGCAGCCAAGATTTGCACCTAGAAAAACTGTTTTTT. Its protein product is CASSQDLHLEKLFF.

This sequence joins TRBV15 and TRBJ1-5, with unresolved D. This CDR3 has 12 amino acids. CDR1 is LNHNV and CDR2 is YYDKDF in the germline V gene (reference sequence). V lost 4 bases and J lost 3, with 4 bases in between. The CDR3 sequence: CATSIDNQPQHF. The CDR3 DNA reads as TGTGCCACCAGCATAGACAATCAGCCCCAGCATTTT.

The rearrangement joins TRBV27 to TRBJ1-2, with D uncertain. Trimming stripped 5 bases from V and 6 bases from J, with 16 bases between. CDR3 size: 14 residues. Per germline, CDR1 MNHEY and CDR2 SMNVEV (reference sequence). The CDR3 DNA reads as TGTGCCAGCAGTCAGGACCCCCGAGGGAATGGCTACACCTTC. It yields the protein CASSQDPRGNGYTF.

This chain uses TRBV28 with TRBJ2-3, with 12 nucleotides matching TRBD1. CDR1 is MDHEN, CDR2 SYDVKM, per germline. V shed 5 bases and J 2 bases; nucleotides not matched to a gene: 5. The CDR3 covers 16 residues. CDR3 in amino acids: CASSGTGGFVTDTQYF. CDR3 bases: TGTGCCAGCAGTGGGACAGGGGGCTTTGTCACAGATACGCAGTATTTT.

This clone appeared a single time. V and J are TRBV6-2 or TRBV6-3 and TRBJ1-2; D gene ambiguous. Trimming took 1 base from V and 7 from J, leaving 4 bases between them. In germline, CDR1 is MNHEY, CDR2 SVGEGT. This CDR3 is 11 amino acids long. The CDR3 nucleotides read TGTGCCAGCAGTTACTTGGGTGGCTACACCTTC. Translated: CASSYLGGYTF.

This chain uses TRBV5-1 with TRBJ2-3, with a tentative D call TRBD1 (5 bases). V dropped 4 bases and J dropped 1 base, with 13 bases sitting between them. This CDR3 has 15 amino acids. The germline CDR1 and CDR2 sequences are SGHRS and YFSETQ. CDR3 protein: CASSPDSPGTDTQYF. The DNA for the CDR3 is TGCGCCAGCAGCCCCGACAGTCCTGGCACAGATACGCAGTATTTT.

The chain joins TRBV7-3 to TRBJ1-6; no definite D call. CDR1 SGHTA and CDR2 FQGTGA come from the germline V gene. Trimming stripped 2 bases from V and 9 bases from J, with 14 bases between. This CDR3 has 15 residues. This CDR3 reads CASSLDGALGSPLHF. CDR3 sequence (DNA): TGTGCCAGCAGCTTAGACGGCGCACTCGGTTCACCCCTCCACTTT.

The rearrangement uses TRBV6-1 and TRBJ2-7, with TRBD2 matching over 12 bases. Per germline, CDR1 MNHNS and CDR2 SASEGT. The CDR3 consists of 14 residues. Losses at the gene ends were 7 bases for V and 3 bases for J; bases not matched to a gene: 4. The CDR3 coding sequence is TGTGCCAGCACAGCGACTAGCGGGAGCTACGAGCAGTACTTC. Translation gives CASTATSGSYEQYF.

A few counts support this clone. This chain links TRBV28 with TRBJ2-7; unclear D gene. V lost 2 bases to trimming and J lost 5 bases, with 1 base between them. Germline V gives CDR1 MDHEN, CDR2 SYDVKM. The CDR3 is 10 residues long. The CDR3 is CASSLNEQYF. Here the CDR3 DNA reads TGTGCCAGCAGTTTAAACGAGCAGTACTTC.

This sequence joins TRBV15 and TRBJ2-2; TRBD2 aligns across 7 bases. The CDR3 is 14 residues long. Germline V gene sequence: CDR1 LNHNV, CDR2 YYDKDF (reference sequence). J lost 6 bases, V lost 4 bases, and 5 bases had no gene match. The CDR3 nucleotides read TGTGCCACCAGCAAAGCGGGAAGTTCCGGGGAGCTGTTTTTT. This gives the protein CATSKAGSSGELFF.

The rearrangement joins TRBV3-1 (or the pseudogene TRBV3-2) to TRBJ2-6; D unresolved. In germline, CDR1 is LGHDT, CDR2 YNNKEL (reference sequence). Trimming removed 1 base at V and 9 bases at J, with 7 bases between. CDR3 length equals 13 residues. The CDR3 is CASSQGGFNVLTF. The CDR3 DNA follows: TGTGCCAGCAGCCAAGGAGGATTCAACGTCCTGACTTTC.

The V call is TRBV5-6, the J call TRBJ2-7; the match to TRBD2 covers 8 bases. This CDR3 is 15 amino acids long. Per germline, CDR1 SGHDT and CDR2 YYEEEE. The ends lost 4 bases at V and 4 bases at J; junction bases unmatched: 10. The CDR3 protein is CASSPTGGFMYEQYF. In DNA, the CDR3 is TGTGCCAGCAGCCCGACGGGGGGGTTCATGTACGAGCAGTACTTC. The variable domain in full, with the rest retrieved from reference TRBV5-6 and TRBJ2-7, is DAGVTQSPTHLIKTRGQQVTLRCSPKSGHDTVSWYQQALGQGPQFIFQYYEEEERQRGNFPDRFSGHQFPNYSSELNVNALLLGDSALYLCASSPTGGFMYEQYFGPGTRLTVT.

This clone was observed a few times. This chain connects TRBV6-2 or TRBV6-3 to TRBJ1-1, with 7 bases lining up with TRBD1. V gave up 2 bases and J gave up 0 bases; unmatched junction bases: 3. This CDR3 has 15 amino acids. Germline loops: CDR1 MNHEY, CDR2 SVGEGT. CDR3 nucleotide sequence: TGTGCCAGCAGTTACGTGGGACAGCTGAACACTGAAGCTTTCTTT. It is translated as CASSYVGQLNTEAFF.

DNA for the CDR3: TGTGCCAGTAGTATGGCAGGGGTGAACACTGAAGCTTTCTTT. Amino acid sequence: CASSMAGVNTEAFF. The chain employs TRBV19 and TRBJ1-1; tentative D call: TRBD1 (6 bases). Per germline, CDR1 LNHDA and CDR2 SQIVND (reference sequence). V lost 3 bases to trimming and J lost 0 bases, with 8 bases between them. CDR3 size: 14 residues.

The CDR3 loop reads CASSSPGGNEQYF. CDR3 nucleotides: TGTGCCAGCAGCTCACCGGGCGGCAACGAGCAGTACTTC. This chain joins TRBV5-4 and TRBJ2-7; D gene unclear. This CDR3 is built from 13 residues. Looked up from germline, CDR1 is SGHNT and CDR2 is YYREEE (reference sequence). V was trimmed by 3 bases and J by 5 bases, leaving 12 bases between them.

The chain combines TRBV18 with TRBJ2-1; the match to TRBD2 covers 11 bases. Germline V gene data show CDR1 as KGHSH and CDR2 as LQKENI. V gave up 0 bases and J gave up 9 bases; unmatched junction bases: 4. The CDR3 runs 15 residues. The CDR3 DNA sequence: TGTGCCAGCTCACCACCTAGCGGGAGGGATGGTGAGCAGTTCTTC. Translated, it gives CASSPPSGRDGEQFF.

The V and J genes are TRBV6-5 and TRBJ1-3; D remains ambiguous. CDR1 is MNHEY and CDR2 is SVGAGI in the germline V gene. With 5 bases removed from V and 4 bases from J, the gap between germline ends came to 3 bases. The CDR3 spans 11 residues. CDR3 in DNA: TGTGCCAGCAGTAGGGGAAACACCATATATTTT. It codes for CASSRGNTIYF.